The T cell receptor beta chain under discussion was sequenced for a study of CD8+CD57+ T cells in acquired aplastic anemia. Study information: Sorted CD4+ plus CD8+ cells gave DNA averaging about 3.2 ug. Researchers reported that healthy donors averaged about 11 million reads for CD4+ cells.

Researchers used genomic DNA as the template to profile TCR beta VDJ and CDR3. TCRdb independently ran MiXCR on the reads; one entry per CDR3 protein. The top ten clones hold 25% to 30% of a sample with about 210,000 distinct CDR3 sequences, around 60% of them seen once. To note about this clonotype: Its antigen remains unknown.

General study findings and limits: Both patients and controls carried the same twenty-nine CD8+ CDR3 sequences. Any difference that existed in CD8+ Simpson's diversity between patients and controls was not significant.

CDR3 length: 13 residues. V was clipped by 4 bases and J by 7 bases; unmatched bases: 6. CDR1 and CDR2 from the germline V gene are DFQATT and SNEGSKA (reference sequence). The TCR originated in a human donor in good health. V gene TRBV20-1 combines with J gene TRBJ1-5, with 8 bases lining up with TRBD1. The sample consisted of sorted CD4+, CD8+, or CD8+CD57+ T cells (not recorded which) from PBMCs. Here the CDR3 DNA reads TGCAGTGCTACGCGGACAGGGACCCAGCCCCAGCATTTT. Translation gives CSATRTGTQPQHF.